A single T cell receptor (beta chain) is shown here with its context. What it binds is unknown. CDR1 and CDR2 from the germline V gene are LNHDA and SQIVND (reference sequence). Trimming cost V 2 bases and J 1 base, with 14 bases left between them. The CDR3 extends over 16 amino acids. Assay used: immunoSEQ multiplex PCR; TCRdb lists only in-frame clones, some missing. The repertoire holds roughly 80,000 clones, with 85% to 95% as singletons. The sample is drawn from a study of OX40 agonist ivuxolimab in advanced cancers. In the study overall: Cohort: 65% to 90% men, mean age 60, aged about 23 to 79. Patients achieving partial responses numbered three: one hepatocellular carcinoma case and two cutaneous melanoma cases.

Study findings and constraints: Researchers report that CD8+ T cells had, on average, more expanded clones than CD4+. CD4+ and CD8+ blood T cells expanded clonally by week 6 at 0.1 to 3.0 mg/kg.

The sample here was CD4+ or CD8+ T cells sorted from blood, taken in a trial of the OX40 agonist ivuxolimab. The receptor's source is an adult with an advanced solid tumor such as melanoma, head and neck, liver or kidney cancer. The V and J genes are TRBV19 and TRBJ1-1; tentatively, D is TRBD1 (6 bases). The CDR3 nucleotides read TGTGCCAGTAGTATATACTCGGGGGCCGGGAACACTGAAGCTTTCTTT. Amino acids: CASSIYSGAGNTEAFF.